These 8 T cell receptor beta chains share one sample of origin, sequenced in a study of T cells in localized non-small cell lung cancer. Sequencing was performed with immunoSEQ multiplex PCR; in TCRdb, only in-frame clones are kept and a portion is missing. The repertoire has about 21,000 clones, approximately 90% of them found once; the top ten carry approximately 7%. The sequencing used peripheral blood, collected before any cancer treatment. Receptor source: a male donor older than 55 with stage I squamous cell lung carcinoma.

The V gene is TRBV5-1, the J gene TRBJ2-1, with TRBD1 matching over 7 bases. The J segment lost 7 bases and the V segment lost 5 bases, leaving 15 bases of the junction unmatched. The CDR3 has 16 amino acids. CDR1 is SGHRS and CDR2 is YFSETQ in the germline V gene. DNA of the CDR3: TGCGCCAGCAGGGACGAACAGGGGAGAGTTAGGAATGAGCAGTTCTTC. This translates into CASRDEQGRVRNEQFF.

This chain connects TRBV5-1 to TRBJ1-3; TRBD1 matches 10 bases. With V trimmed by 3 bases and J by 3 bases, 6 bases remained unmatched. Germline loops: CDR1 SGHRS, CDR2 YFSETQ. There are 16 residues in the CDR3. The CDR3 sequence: CASSSGQGSFGNTIYF. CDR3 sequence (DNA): TGCGCCAGCAGCTCGGGACAGGGGAGTTTTGGAAACACCATATATTTT.

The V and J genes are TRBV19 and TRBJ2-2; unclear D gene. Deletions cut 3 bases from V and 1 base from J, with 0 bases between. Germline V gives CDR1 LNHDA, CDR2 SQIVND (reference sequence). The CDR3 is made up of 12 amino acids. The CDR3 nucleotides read TGTGCCAGTAGTATGAACACCGGGGAGCTGTTTTTT. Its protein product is CASSMNTGELFF.

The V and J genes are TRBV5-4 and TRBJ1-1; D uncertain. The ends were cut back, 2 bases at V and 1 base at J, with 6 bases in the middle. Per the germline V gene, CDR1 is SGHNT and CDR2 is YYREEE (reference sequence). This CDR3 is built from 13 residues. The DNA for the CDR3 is TGTGCCAGCAGCTTACTCACGAACACTGAAGCTTTCTTT. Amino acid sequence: CASSLLTNTEAFF.

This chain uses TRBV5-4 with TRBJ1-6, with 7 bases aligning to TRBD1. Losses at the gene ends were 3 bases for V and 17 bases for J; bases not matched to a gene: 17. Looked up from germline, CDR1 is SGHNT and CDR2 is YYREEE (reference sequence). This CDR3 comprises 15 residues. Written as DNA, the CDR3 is TGTGCCAGCAGCTCCGGGACAGCACTCACCGAGGGGATCCACTTT. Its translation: CASSSGTALTEGIHF.

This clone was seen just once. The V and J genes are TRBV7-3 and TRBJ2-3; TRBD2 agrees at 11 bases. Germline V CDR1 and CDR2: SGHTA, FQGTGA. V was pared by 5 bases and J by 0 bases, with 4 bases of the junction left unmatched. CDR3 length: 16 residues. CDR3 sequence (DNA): TGTGCCAGCAGCGCTGGGACTAGCGGTAGCACAGATACGCAGTATTTT. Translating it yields CASSAGTSGSTDTQYF.

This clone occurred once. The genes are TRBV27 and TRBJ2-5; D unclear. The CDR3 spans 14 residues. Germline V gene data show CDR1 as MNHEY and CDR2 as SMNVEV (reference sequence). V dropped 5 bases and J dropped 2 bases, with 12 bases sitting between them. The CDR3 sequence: CASSPGGFQETQYF. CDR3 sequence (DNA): TGTGCCAGCAGTCCCGGTGGGTTTCAAGAGACCCAGTACTTC.

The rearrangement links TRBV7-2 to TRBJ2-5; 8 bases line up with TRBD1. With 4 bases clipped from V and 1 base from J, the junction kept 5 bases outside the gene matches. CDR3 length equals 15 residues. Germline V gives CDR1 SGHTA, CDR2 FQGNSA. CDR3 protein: CASSSWDRFQETQYF. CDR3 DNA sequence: TGTGCCAGCAGCTCTTGGGACAGGTTCCAAGAGACCCAGTACTTC.